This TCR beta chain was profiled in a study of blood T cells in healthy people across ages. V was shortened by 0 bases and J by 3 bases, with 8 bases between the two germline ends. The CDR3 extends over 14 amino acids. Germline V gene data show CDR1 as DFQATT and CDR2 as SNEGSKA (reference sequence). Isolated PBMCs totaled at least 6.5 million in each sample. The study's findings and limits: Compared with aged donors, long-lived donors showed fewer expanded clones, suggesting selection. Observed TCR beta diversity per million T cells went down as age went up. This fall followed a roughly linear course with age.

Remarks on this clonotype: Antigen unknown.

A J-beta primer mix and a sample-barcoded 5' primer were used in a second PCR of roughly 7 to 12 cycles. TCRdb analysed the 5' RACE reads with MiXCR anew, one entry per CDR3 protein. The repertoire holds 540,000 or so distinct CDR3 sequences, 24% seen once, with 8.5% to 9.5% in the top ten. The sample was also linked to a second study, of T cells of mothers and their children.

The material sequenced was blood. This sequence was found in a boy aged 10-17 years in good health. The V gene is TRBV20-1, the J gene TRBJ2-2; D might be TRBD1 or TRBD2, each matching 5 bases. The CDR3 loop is CSAREMGDTGELFF. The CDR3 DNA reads TGCAGTGCTAGAGAGATGGGGGACACCGGGGAGCTGTTTTTT.